This T cell receptor (beta chain) was found in a study of response to subunit inactivated influenza vaccine. MiXCR, run by TCRdb on the RT-PCR reads, gives a single entry per CDR3 protein. Altogether roughly 500,000 distinct CDR3 sequences are present, around 25% being singletons, with the ten largest covering 2.5% to 3%. Comment on this clonotype: Antigen: not known.

Study results and limitations: Authors proposed each seasonal influenza vaccination draws in few new T cells.

CDR1 is SGHRS, CDR2 YFSETQ, per germline. V dropped 3 bases and J dropped 5; count of bases not matched to a gene: 6. This CDR3 has 15 amino acids. This same sample was also part of a study on T cells expressing NK-cell markers. As that study records: Scientists made TCR beta cDNA using 5'RACE template switching with UMIs.

J is TRBJ2-1 and V is TRBV5-1; 9 positions match TRBD1. This sample comprised CD4+ T cells sorted from PBMCs, obtained roughly 13 days after vaccination. This clonotype was sampled from a man in his fifties or sixties who received an inactivated influenza vaccine. This chain's CDR3 is CASSWMGQGNNEQFF. As DNA, the CDR3 is TGCGCCAGCAGCTGGATGGGACAGGGTAACAATGAGCAGTTCTTC.